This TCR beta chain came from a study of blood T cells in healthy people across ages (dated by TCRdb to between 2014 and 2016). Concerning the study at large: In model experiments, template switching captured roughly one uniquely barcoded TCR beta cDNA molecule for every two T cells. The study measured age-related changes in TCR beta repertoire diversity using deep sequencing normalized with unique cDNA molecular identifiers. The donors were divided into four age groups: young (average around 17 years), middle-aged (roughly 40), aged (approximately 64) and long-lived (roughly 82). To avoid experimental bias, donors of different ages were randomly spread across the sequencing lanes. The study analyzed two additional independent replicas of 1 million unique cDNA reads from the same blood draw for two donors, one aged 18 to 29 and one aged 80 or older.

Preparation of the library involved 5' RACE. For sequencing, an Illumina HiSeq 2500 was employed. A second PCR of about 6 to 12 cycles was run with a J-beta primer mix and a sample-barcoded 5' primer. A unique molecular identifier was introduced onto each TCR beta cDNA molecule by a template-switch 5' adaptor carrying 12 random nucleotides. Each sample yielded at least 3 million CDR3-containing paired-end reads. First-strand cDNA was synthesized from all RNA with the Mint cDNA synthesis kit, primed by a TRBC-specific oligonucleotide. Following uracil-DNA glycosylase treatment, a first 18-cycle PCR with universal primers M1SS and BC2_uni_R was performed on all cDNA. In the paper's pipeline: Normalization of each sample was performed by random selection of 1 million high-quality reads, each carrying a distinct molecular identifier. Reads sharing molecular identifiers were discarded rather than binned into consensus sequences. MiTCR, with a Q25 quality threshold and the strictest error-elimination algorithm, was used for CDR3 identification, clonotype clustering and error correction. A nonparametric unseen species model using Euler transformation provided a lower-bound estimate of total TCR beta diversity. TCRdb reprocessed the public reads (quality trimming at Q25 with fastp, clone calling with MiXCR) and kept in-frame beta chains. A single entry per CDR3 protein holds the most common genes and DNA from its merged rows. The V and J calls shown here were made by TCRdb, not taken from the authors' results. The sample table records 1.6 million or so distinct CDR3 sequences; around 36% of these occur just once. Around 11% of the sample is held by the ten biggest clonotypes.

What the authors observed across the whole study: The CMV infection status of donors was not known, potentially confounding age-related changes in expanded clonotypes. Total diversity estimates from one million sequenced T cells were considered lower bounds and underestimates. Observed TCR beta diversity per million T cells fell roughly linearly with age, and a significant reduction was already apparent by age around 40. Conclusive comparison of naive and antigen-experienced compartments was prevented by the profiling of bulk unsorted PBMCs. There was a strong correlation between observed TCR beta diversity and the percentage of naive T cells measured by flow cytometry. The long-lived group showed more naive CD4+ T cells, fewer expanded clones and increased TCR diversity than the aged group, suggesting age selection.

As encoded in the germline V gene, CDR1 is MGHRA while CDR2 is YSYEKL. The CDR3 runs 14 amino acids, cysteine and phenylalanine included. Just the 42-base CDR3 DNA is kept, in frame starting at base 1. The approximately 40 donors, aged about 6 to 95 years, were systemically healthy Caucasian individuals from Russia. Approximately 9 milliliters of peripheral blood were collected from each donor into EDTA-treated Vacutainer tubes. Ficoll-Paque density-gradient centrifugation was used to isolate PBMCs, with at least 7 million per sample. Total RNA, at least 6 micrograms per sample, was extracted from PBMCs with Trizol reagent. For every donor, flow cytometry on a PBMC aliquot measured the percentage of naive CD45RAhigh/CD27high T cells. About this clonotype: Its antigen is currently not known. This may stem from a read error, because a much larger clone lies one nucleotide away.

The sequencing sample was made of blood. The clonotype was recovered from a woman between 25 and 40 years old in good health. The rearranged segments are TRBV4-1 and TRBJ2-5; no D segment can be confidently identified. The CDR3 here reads CASSDPGAQGTQYF. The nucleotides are TGCGCCAGCAGCGACCCGGGTGCACAAGGGACCCAGTACTTC.